A single sample is the source of the 14 T cell receptor beta chains below, sequenced in a study of shared clonotypes between healthy human individuals. Only in-frame clones appear in the TCRdb table, and some are missing; sequencing was by immunoSEQ multiplex PCR. This table has millions of clones, 90% to 95% appearing once. Source material: naive CD4+ T cells sorted from blood. Subset specified: CD45RA+ positively selected. The receptors come from a man younger than 30 in good health.

The chain employs TRBV15 and TRBJ1-3; no definite D call. From germline, CDR1 is LNHNV and CDR2 YYDKDF (reference sequence). CDR3 size: 17 residues. The germline V and J ends were trimmed by 2 bases and 1 base, with 15 bases remaining between them. CDR3: CATSRTSGTGSGNTIYF. CDR3 sequence (DNA): TGTGCCACCAGCAGAACCTCTGGTACCGGGTCTGGAAACACCATATATTTT.

The chain employs TRBV10-2 and TRBJ2-5; D is uncertain. The CDR3 totals 16 residues. The germline CDR1 and CDR2 sequences are WSHSY and SAAADI. Trimming took 0 bases from V and 2 from J, leaving 13 bases between them. CDR3 in amino acids: CASSESRSANQETQYF. The CDR3 nucleotides read TGCGCCAGCAGTGAGTCACGGTCTGCAAATCAAGAGACCCAGTACTTC.

This rearrangement joins TRBV18 to TRBJ2-5, with TRBD1 matching over 7 bases. The junction had 9 bases not matched to a gene; V was cut back by 1 base and J by 7 bases. The CDR3 loop spans 15 amino acids. The germline V gene encodes CDR1 KGHSH and CDR2 LQKENI. CDR3 loop: CASSPQGQPSGTQYF. DNA of the CDR3: TGTGCCAGCTCACCACAGGGACAGCCATCGGGGACCCAGTACTTC.

This chain uses TRBV6-5 with TRBJ2-7; D is uncertain. This CDR3 has 13 amino acids. Per germline, CDR1 MNHEY and CDR2 SVGAGI. Trimming cost V 5 bases and J 1 base, with 9 bases left between them. CDR3 coding DNA: TGTGCCAGCAGTCGTACAGAATCCTACGAGCAGTACTTC. Its translation is CASSRTESYEQYF.

The V and J genes are TRBV10-3 and TRBJ2-7, with D perhaps matching TRBD1 (6 bases). V lost 9 bases and J lost 4, with 13 bases in between. CDR3 length: 12 residues. Germline CDR1 and CDR2: ENHRY and SYGVKD. In DNA form, the CDR3 reads TGTGCCATACGACAGGATTTTTACGAGCAGTACTTC. It specifies CAIRQDFYEQYF.

The V call is TRBV9, the J call TRBJ2-2; perhaps TRBD1 as D (6 bases). V lost 1 base to trimming and J lost 0 bases, with 10 bases between them. CDR3 length: 16 residues. Germline V gives CDR1 SGDLS, CDR2 YYNGEE. DNA for the CDR3: TGTGCCAGCAGCGTATGGAGACAGGCGAACACCGGGGAGCTGTTTTTT. This codes for CASSVWRQANTGELFF.

For this clone: Within the sample, other DNA sequences also encode this same CDR3. The V and J genes are TRBV5-4 and TRBJ1-6; 8 bases are shared with TRBD1. The J segment lost 7 bases and the V segment lost 0 bases, leaving 0 bases of the junction unmatched. Germline V gene lookup returns CDR1 SGHNT and CDR2 YYREEE (reference sequence). The CDR3 sequence is 14 residues long. The CDR3 DNA sequence: TGTGCCAGCAGCTTGGGACAGGGGAATTCACCCCTCCACTTT. This codes for CASSLGQGNSPLHF.

The genes are TRBV2 and TRBJ2-1; the D gene could be TRBD1 or TRBD2 (5 bases each). The CDR3 runs 14 residues. V was clipped by 11 bases and J by 0 bases, with 14 bases between them. The V gene's germline CDR1 is SNHLY and CDR2 FYNNEI. CDR3: CASRGEISYNEQFF. The CDR3 DNA sequence: TGTGCCTCCCGAGGGGAGATCTCCTACAATGAGCAGTTCTTC.

For this clone: This same CDR3 is encoded by further DNA sequences in the sample. The V gene is TRBV28, the J gene TRBJ1-1, with 7 bases lining up with TRBD1. V gave up 6 bases and J gave up 0 bases; unmatched junction bases: 4. Germline CDR1 is MDHEN and CDR2 is SYDVKM. The length of the CDR3 is 14 residues. The DNA of the CDR3 is TGTGCCAGCAGAACCGGGACAGTGAACACTGAAGCTTTCTTT. As protein: CASRTGTVNTEAFF.

This clone was seen only once. V usage is TRBV6-5 and J usage is TRBJ1-2; no clear D. CDR3 length equals 16 residues. V was shortened by 2 bases and J by 6 bases, with 19 bases between the two germline ends. Germline CDR1 reads MNHEY; CDR2 reads SVGAGI. The CDR3 region is CASSYLLGVPVNGYTF. CDR3 in DNA: TGTGCCAGCAGTTACCTCCTCGGGGTACCGGTGAATGGCTACACCTTC.

V gene TRBV5-8 combines with J gene TRBJ2-2, with D possibly being TRBD2 (6 bases). The CDR3 totals 15 residues. The germline gives CDR1 SGHTS, CDR2 YDEGEE. Trimming took 1 base from V and 6 from J, leaving 13 bases between them. CDR3 sequence (DNA): TGTGCCAGCAGCTTGCCGGGAGTGGTCCCCGGGGAGCTGTTTTTT. Its protein product is CASSLPGVVPGELFF. The whole variable domain, remainder taken from reference TRBV5-8 and TRBJ2-2, is EAGVTQSPTHLIKTRGQQATLRCSPISGHTSVYWYQQALGLGLQFLLWYDEGEERNRGNFPPRFSGRQFPNYSSELNVNALELEDSALYLCASSLPGVVPGELFFGEGSRLTVL.

The V call is TRBV28, the J call TRBJ1-2; D might be TRBD1 (6 bases). Germline CDR1 MDHEN, CDR2 SYDVKM. Trimming shortened V by 3 bases and J by 4 bases, and 15 bases separated the two germline ends. This CDR3 is 15 amino acids long. CDR3 DNA sequence: TGTGCCAGCAGTTTCCCTCCAGACAGGTTCTATGGCTACACCTTC. Translating it yields CASSFPPDRFYGYTF.

This chain connects TRBV6-6 to TRBJ2-5; TRBD2 might be the D (7 bases). The V end was cut by 8 bases, the J end by 5 bases, with 12 bases between. The CDR3 totals 12 residues. The germline gives CDR1 MNHNY, CDR2 SVGAGI (reference sequence). The CDR3 nucleotides read TGTGCCAGCGGGCGGGGGCAGGAGACCCAGTACTTC. It translates to CASGRGQETQYF.

As for this clone: Other DNA sequences in the same sample also yield this CDR3. The chain has TRBV5-1 and TRBJ2-2; maybe TRBD2 (6 bases). CDR3 length: 13 residues. V lost 7 bases to trimming and J lost 6 bases, with 13 bases between them. The germline gives CDR1 SGHRS, CDR2 YFSETQ. The CDR3 coding sequence is TGCGCCAGCGGCCCCAGGGAGGCCGGGGAGCTGTTTTTT. This translates into CASGPREAGELFF.